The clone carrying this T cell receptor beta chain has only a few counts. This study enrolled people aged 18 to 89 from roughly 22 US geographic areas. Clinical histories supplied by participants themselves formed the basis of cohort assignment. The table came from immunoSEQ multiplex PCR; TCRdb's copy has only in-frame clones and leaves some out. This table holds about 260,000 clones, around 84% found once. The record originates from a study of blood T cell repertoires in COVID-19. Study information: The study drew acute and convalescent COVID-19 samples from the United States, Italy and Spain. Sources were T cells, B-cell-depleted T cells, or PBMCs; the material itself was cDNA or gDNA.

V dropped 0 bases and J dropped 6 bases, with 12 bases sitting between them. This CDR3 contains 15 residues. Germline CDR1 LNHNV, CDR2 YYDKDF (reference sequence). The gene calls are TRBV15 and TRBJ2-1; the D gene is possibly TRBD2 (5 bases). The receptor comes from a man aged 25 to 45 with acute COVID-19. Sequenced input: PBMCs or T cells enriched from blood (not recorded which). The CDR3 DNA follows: TGTGCCACCAGCAGAGATACTAGTTCGCCCAATGAGCAGTTCTTC. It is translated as CATSRDTSSPNEQFF.